The 5 T cell receptor beta chains presented below share a single source sample, sequenced in a study of cytomegalovirus exposure and HLA in healthy donors. The study ran its PCR with 60 Vbeta and 13 Jbeta primers. Profiling relied on immunoSEQ multiplex PCR, and the TCRdb table lists in-frame clones only, not all of them. The repertoire table contains tens of thousands of clones. Material for sequencing was PBMCs. All receptors come from a female donor in good health and CMV-seropositive.

The chain carries TRBV6-5 and TRBJ2-7, with 8 bases lining up with TRBD1. Germline V gives CDR1 MNHEY, CDR2 SVGAGI. After removal of 2 bases from V and 2 bases from J, the junction contained 5 bases not matched to a gene. The CDR3 runs to 15 residues. The CDR3 reads CASSYVTGATYEQYF. CDR3 in DNA: TGTGCCAGCAGTTACGTGACAGGGGCAACCTACGAGCAGTACTTC.

The chain is built from TRBV6-5 and TRBJ2-7, with 12 nucleotides matching TRBD1. In germline, CDR1 is MNHEY, CDR2 SVGAGI. V lost 2 bases and J lost 4; bases outside the gene matches: 6. CDR3 length equals 16 residues. The CDR3 DNA reads as TGTGCCAGCAGTTACCGGGGGACAGGGGGCGGATACGAGCAGTACTTC. Its translation: CASSYRGTGGGYEQYF.

This chain joins TRBV19 and TRBJ1-2; maybe TRBD1 (6 bases). This CDR3 comprises 14 residues. V was trimmed by 3 bases and J by 7 bases, leaving 15 bases between them. CDR1 and CDR2 (germline): LNHDA, SQIVND (reference sequence). CDR3 DNA sequence: TGTGCCAGTAGTATGATAGGGGGACGTACTGGCTACACCTTC. Its protein product is CASSMIGGRTGYTF.

The rearrangement joins TRBV5-1 to TRBJ2-7; TRBD1 agrees at 9 bases. V trimming: 0 bases; J trimming: 5 bases; junction bases outside the gene matches: 3. Germline V gene sequence: CDR1 SGHRS, CDR2 YFSETQ. The CDR3 length is 14 residues. CDR3 amino acids: CASSLGQGGNEQYF. The CDR3 region has the DNA TGCGCCAGCAGCTTGGGACAGGGGGGTAACGAGCAGTACTTC.

The genes are TRBV29-1 and TRBJ2-7; 8 bases are a match to TRBD1. The CDR3 sequence is 13 residues long. V gave up 7 bases and J gave up 4 bases; unmatched junction bases: 9. Germline CDR1 and CDR2: SQVTM and ANQGSEA. The DNA for the CDR3 is TGCAGCGCTGGCGACAGGGGAACGTACGAGCAGTACTTC. Translated: CSAGDRGTYEQYF.